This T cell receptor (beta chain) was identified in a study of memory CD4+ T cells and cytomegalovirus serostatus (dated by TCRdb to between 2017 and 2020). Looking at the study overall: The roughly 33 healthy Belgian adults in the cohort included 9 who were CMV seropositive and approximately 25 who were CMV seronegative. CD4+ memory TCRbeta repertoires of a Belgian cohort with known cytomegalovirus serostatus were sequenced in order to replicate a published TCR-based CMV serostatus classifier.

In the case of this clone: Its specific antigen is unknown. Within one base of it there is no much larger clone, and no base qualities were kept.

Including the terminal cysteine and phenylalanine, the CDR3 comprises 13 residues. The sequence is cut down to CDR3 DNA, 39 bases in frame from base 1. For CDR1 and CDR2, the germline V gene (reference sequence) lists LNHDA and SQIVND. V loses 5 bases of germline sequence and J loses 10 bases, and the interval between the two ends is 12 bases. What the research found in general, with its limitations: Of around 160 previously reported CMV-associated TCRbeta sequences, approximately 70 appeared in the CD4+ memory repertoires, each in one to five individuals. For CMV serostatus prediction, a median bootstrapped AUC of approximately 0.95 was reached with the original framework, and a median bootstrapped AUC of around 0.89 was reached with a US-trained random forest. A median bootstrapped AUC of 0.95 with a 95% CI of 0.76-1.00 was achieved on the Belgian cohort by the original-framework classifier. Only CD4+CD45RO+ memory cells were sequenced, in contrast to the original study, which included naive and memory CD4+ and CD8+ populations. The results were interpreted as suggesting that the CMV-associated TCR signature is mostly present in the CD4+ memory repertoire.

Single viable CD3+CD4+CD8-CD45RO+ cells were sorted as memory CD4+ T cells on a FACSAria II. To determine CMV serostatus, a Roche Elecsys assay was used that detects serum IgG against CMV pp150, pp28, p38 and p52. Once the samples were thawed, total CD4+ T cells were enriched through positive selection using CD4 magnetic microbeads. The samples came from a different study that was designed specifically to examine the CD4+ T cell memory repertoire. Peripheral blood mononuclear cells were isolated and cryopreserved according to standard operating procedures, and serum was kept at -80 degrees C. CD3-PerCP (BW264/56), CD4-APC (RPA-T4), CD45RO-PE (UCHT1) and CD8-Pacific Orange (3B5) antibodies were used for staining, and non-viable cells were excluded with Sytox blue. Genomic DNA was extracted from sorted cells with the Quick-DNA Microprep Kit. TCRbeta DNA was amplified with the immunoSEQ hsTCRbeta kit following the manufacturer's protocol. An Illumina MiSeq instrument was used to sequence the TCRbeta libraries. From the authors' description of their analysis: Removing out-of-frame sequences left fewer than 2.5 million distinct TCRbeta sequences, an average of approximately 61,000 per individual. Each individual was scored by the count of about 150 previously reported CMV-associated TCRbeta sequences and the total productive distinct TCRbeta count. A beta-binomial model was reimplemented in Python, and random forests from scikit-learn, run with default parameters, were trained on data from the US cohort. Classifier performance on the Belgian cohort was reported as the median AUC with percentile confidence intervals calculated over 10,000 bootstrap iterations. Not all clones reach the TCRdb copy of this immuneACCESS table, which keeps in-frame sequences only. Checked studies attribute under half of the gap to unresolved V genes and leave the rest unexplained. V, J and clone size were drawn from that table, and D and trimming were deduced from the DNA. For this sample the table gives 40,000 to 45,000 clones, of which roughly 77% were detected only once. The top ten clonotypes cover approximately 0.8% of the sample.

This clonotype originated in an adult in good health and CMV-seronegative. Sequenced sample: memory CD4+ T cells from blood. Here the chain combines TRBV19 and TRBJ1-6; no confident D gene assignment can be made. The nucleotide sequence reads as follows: TGTGCCAGTAGTCAGGTGGAGAGGTCACCCCTCCACTTT. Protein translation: CASSQVERSPLHF.